The rows below give T cell receptor beta chains drawn from one sample of a study of T-cell reconstitution after alpha-beta-depleted transplantation in children. From the PCR reads, TCRdb called clonotypes with MiXCR, one entry per CDR3 protein. The sample includes around 300,000 distinct CDR3 sequences, roughly 9.1% of them seen just once. Here the sequenced sample was PBMCs, taken before TCRalphabeta/CD19-depleted stem cell transplant. The receptors derive from a boy younger than two with acute myeloid leukemia, due to receive a stem cell transplant. The CDR3 runs from the conserved cysteine through the conserved F or W. A D gene is named only where the DNA matches it firmly. Clone size is stated in some rows and not others, as once, few, many or a class when expanded.

clone_size	d_call	v_call	j_call	cdr3_nt	cdr3_aa
many	NA	TRBV6-5	TRBJ1-6	TGTGCCAGCAGTTACAGAGCGAACAAGGGGGGTAATTCACCCCTCCACTTT	CASSYRANKGGNSPLHF
many	NA	TRBV7-9	TRBJ1-1	TGTGCCAGCAGCTTGTGGGGTGGAATGAACACTGAAGCTTTCTTT	CASSLWGGMNTEAFF
many	TRBD2	TRBV12-3/TRBV12-4	TRBJ2-2	TGTGCCAGCAGCCCTTTACTAGCGGCAAACACCGGGGAGCTGTTTTTT	CASSPLLAANTGELFF
many	TRBD2	TRBV6-5	TRBJ2-2	TGTGCCAGCAGTTACGGGAGGGATACCGGGGAGCTGTTTTTT	CASSYGRDTGELFF
many	TRBD1	TRBV29-1	TRBJ2-7	TGCAGCGTGAGGGGACAGGGAACCTACGAGCAGTACTTC	CSVRGQGTYEQYF
many	TRBD1	TRBV29-1	TRBJ2-7	TGCAGCGTTGGGACAGGGGGCCCCTACGAGCAGTACTTC	CSVGTGGPYEQYF
many	NA	TRBV5-1	TRBJ1-1	TGCGCCAGCAGCTTGGCCGGACTGACCATGAACACTGAAGCTTTCTTT	CASSLAGLTMNTEAFF
NA	NA	TRBV5-1	TRBJ2-7	TGCGCCAGCAGCTTGGCCCTCGGACACCCCTCCTACGAGCAGTACTTC	CASSLALGHPSYEQYF
many	TRBD2	TRBV27	TRBJ2-1	TGTGCCAGCTGCCGGGGGACTAGCGGGAACAATGAGCAGTTCTTC	CASCRGTSGNNEQFF
many	NA	TRBV6-1	TRBJ2-6	TGTGCCAGCAGTAAACAGAGCTCTGGGGCCAACGTCCTGACTTTC	CASSKQSSGANVLTF
NA	NA	TRBV7-9	TRBJ2-1	TGTGCCAGCAGCCCAACCCACGTCCGGAATGAGCAGTTCTTC	CASSPTHVRNEQFF
NA	NA	TRBV30	TRBJ2-7	TGTGCCAGCTGGGGGCACATCAACTACGAGCAGTACTTC	CASWGHINYEQYF
NA	NA	TRBV6-1	TRBJ1-5	TGTGCCAGCATTCCCCGGACCAGAGGCAATCAGCCCCAGCATTTT	CASIPRTRGNQPQHF
many	NA	TRBV20-1	TRBJ1-2	TGCAGTGCTAGTCCGGACGGATCTAACTATGGCTACACCTTC	CSASPDGSNYGYTF
many	NA	TRBV20-1	TRBJ2-3	TGCAGTGCTTATGGACTGAGCACAGATACGCAGTATTTT	CSAYGLSTDTQYF
few	NA	TRBV18	TRBJ2-5	TGTGCCAGCTCAATGGATTTAGCGAACCAAGAGACCCAGTACTTC	CASSMDLANQETQYF
few	NA	TRBV18	TRBJ2-1	TGTGCCAGCCGCGCACTTGGGGTGCCCAGGAACAATGAGCAGTTCTTC	CASRALGVPRNNEQFF
many	TRBD1	TRBV5-6	TRBJ2-1	TGTGCCAGCAGGGGGTGGGGACAGGGCAATGAGCAGTTCTTC	CASRGWGQGNEQFF
many	TRBD1	TRBV6-5	TRBJ1-5	TGTGCCAGCAGTTACACAGACAGGGGGGGAGCCAATCAGCCCCAGCATTTT	CASSYTDRGGANQPQHF
many	TRBD2	TRBV14	TRBJ2-1	TGTGCCAGCAGCCAAGTAGCGGGAGTAAGCTACAATGAGCAGTTCTTC	CASSQVAGVSYNEQFF
NA	NA	TRBV7-9	TRBJ1-1	TGTGCCAGCAGCTTTTGGGGGGATAACACTGAAGCTTTCTTT	CASSFWGDNTEAFF
many	NA	TRBV29-1	TRBJ2-7	TGCAGCGTTGACGGCTACAGGGATTCCTACGAGCAGTACTTC	CSVDGYRDSYEQYF
many	TRBD1	TRBV2	TRBJ2-7	TGTGCCAGCAGTGACTGGGACAGGGAATACGAGCAGTACTTC	CASSDWDREYEQYF
many	NA	TRBV3-1	TRBJ2-7	TGTGCCAGCAGCGTCAGTCTTTTGGAGTACGAGCAGTACTTC	CASSVSLLEYEQYF
NA	NA	TRBV29-1	TRBJ1-1	TGCAGCGGTGCATCGACTGAAGCTTTCTTT	CSGASTEAFF
many	NA	TRBV5-1	TRBJ2-2	TGCGCCAGCAGAGACGGGAGAAAAACCGGGGAGCTGTTTTTT	CASRDGRKTGELFF
many	TRBD2	TRBV5-1	TRBJ2-3	TGCGCCAGCAGCTTGGAGACCTGGGACTACCTGGGCACAGATACGCAGTATTTT	CASSLETWDYLGTDTQYF
many	NA	TRBV12-3/TRBV12-4	TRBJ2-1	TGTGCCAGCAGTCTGCTACTAGCCAGTAACCTCAATGAGCAGTTCTTC	CASSLLLASNLNEQFF
few	TRBD2	TRBV29-1	TRBJ2-1	TGCAGCGTCCTCTCAGGACTAGCGGGAGGTAGTTCCTACAATGAGCAGTTCTTC	CSVLSGLAGGSSYNEQFF
many	NA	TRBV5-1	TRBJ1-4	TGCGCCAGCAGCTGGGGTAGGCCTGGGAATGAAAAACTGTTTTTT	CASSWGRPGNEKLFF
many	NA	TRBV10-3	TRBJ2-7	TGTGCCATCCAGGGGAGCTCCTACGAGCAGTACTTC	CAIQGSSYEQYF
many	TRBD2	TRBV7-3	TRBJ2-1	TGTGCCAGCAGTCAAGGTTGGACTAGCGGGGCTCAGTTCTTC	CASSQGWTSGAQFF
many	NA	TRBV27	TRBJ1-5	TGTGCCAGCAGTTCCGCCCGGGGGGATCTCAATCAGCCCCAGCATTTT	CASSSARGDLNQPQHF
many	TRBD1	TRBV29-1	TRBJ2-3	TGCAGCGTTGAGGACAGGGAGGACACAGATACGCAGTATTTT	CSVEDREDTDTQYF
many	NA	TRBV29-1	TRBJ2-3	TGCAGCGTAGCAGGGAGAGCCACAGATACGCAGTATTTT	CSVAGRATDTQYF
many	TRBD1	TRBV28	TRBJ1-3	TGTGCCAGCAGGAAAACCGGGACAGGGCGAAACACCATATATTTT	CASRKTGTGRNTIYF
few	TRBD1	TRBV10-3	TRBJ1-2	TGTGCCATCAGTGAGCGACAGGGCTATGGCTACACCTTC	CAISERQGYGYTF
many	NA	TRBV1	TRBJ2-7	TGCACCAGCAGCCAAGATGTAGCGGCCCTATACGAGCAGTACTTC	CTSSQDVAALYEQYF
many	NA	TRBV7-2	TRBJ1-1	TGTGCCAGCAGCTTATTGTGGGACGGGTACACTGAAGCTTTCTTT	CASSLLWDGYTEAFF
NA	NA	TRBV3-1	TRBJ2-5	TGTGCCAGCAGCCAAGATGAGCACCAAGAGACCCAGTACTTC	CASSQDEHQETQYF
few	NA	TRBV4-2	TRBJ2-1	TGTGCCAGCAGCGCGAATACGCCCGACAATGAGCAGTTCTTC	CASSANTPDNEQFF
NA	NA	TRBV5-4	TRBJ1-1	TGTGCCAGCAGCTTCTGGGGGGCGAGCGCTGAAGCTTTCTTT	CASSFWGASAEAFF
NA	NA	TRBV10-2	TRBJ2-5	TGCGCCAGCAGCCCCTCCGGCACCCAGTACTTC	CASSPSGTQYF
many	NA	TRBV12-3/TRBV12-4	TRBJ2-7	TGTGCCAGCAGTTTAGGGGGTGGAGGTCCGGGCGAGCAGTACTTC	CASSLGGGGPGEQYF
NA	TRBD2	TRBV20-1	TRBJ2-1	TGCAGTGCTAGTGATCGTCTAGCGGGTTACAATGAGCAGTTCTTC	CSASDRLAGYNEQFF
NA	TRBD1	TRBV7-9	TRBJ2-7	TGTGCCAGCAGCCTACAGGGGGCGCGGGAGCAGTACTTC	CASSLQGAREQYF
many	NA	TRBV5-1	TRBJ2-3	TGCGCCAGCACATGGAGGATCACAGATACGCAGTATTTT	CASTWRITDTQYF
many	NA	TRBV29-1	TRBJ2-7	TGCAGCGTTGGGGAGCCCTACGAGCAGTACTTC	CSVGEPYEQYF
many	NA	TRBV7-9	TRBJ2-1	TGTGCCAGCAGCTCCCGGGCCCCTAAGTTCTTC	CASSSRAPKFF
many	NA	TRBV4-1	TRBJ2-1	TGCGCCAGCAGCCCCGAGAGCTCCTACAATGAGCAGTTCTTC	CASSPESSYNEQFF
many	NA	TRBV28	TRBJ2-7	TGTGCCAGCAGTTTAGGAGGGGCCCGCTACGAGCAGTACTTC	CASSLGGARYEQYF
many	NA	TRBV4-2	TRBJ1-3	TGTGCCAGCACCCAAGTAAATGGAGAAGCAGGTGGAAACACCATATATTTT	CASTQVNGEAGGNTIYF
few	TRBD2	TRBV7-8	TRBJ2-3	TGTGCCAGCAGCTTGTTAGCGGGAGGTTGGGCAGATACGCAGTATTTT	CASSLLAGGWADTQYF
many	NA	TRBV29-1	TRBJ2-7	TGCAGCGCCACCCCTACAGGGTCCAACGAGCAGTACTTC	CSATPTGSNEQYF
many	NA	TRBV7-9	TRBJ2-7	TGTGCCAGCAGCTTAGATGGACACGAGCAGTACTTC	CASSLDGHEQYF
many	TRBD2	TRBV12-3/TRBV12-4	TRBJ2-2	TGTGCCAGCAGTTTCAGCGGGAGGAACACCGGGGAGCTGTTTTTT	CASSFSGRNTGELFF